This T cell receptor beta chain is drawn from a study of type 1 regulatory T cells. Overall study: T-allo10 is a Tr1-enriched, alloantigen-specific CD4 T cell product made in vitro.

MiXCR, applied by TCRdb to the reads, yields one record per CDR3 protein. The sample lists approximately 100,000 distinct CDR3 sequences; around a third were seen once. This CDR3 has 14 amino acids. The V end was cut by 5 bases, the J end by 7 bases, with 15 bases between. Germline loops: CDR1 MNHEY, CDR2 SMNVEV (reference sequence). This clonotype was detected a few times. Material for sequencing was CD4+ T cells, either the whole sample or a sorted fraction (not recorded which). The sequence was collected from a human donor in good health. This chain uses TRBV27 with TRBJ1-5; a possible D gene is TRBD1 (5 bases). CDR3 bases: TGTGCCAGCAGTCCGGCGGGGGTTTGGCAGCCCCAGCATTTT. It specifies CASSPAGVWQPQHF.